The T cell receptor (beta chain) described here comes from a study of T cell responses to AZD1222 COVID-19 vaccine. Overall study: Second doses that came at about 4 or about 12 weeks were put together.

The table came from immunoSEQ multiplex PCR; TCRdb's copy has only in-frame clones and leaves some out. Of about 140,000 clones listed, around 89% are singletons. Note on this clone: Its antigen is not known.

Overall study findings and caveats: The donor cohort was predominantly white British with a female majority, and clonal diversity may have been underestimated. Repertoire collection took place solely once the T cell response had peaked. Unmutated variant regions reportedly attract nearly half of all spike-specific TCRs.

The germline CDR1 and CDR2 sequences are SGHVS and FNYEAQ. V shed 1 base and J 8 bases; nucleotides not matched to a gene: 10. This CDR3 is 16 amino acids long. This chain joins TRBV7-6 and TRBJ2-1, with 8 positions matching TRBD2. The receptor's source is an adult in good health. The specimen was peripheral blood, collected on day 0 of AZD1222 vaccination. The CDR3 region is CASSLVGTGGYDEQFF. CDR3 DNA: TGTGCCAGCAGCTTAGTCGGAACGGGAGGGTATGATGAGCAGTTCTTC.